Presented here are 9 T cell receptor beta chains from one specimen sequenced in a study of blood T cell repertoires in COVID-19. The assay was immunoSEQ multiplex PCR, and TCRdb's table has in-frame clones only and misses some. The sample has roughly 70,000 clones, 65% to 85% seen once. What was sequenced was peripheral blood. The receptors originated from a human donor in a cohort sampled during active COVID-19.

The chain is built from TRBV18 and TRBJ1-1; TRBD1 matches at 8 bases. V shed 3 bases and J 7 bases; nucleotides not matched to a gene: 4. CDR1 is KGHSH and CDR2 is LQKENI in the germline V gene. The CDR3 covers 13 residues. The CDR3 DNA reads TGTGCCAGCTCACCCGGGACAGGAAGTGAAGCTTTCTTT. Residues: CASSPGTGSEAFF.

The chain has TRBV28 and TRBJ1-2; D unclear. The CDR3 runs 14 residues. The V and J ends lost 8 bases and 5 bases respectively, with 18 bases between them. CDR1 MDHEN and CDR2 SYDVKM come from the germline V gene. The CDR3 coding sequence is TGTGCCAGCCAAAGTTTTGCGGTATTTTATGGCTACACCTTC. It encodes CASQSFAVFYGYTF.

This sequence joins TRBV5-1 and TRBJ2-5; 8 bases align to TRBD1. The CDR3 covers 15 residues. The germline V gene encodes CDR1 SGHRS and CDR2 YFSETQ. The ends lost 1 base at V and 5 bases at J; junction bases unmatched: 7. CDR3 amino acids: CASSLPGGSRETQYF. The DNA for the CDR3 is TGCGCCAGCAGCTTGCCAGGGGGCTCCAGGGAGACCCAGTACTTC.

J is TRBJ2-4 and V is TRBV24-1, with TRBD2 matching over 7 bases. Unmatched junction bases numbered 2, after V lost 4 bases and J lost 6 bases. Germline CDR1 is KGHDR and CDR2 is SFDVKD. The CDR3 has 13 residues. The DNA of the CDR3 is TGTGCCACCAGTGAGGGCGGGGGAAACATTCAGTACTTC. It is translated as CATSEGGGNIQYF.

In its sample, this clone was seen once. The chain joins TRBV3-1 (or the pseudogene TRBV3-2) to TRBJ1-1; D is ambiguous. The CDR3 contains 14 residues. Germline CDR1 is LGHDT and CDR2 is YNNKEL (reference sequence). Trimming shortened V by 1 base and J by 5 bases, and 11 bases separated the two germline ends. CDR3 DNA: TGTGCCAGCAGCCAAGGTCTGCGTGTGACTGAAGCTTTCTTT. Translation gives CASSQGLRVTEAFF.

A few counts support this clone. The rearrangement uses TRBV28 and TRBJ1-1; 7 nucleotides agree with TRBD1. Germline V gene lookup returns CDR1 MDHEN and CDR2 SYDVKM. Losses at the gene ends were 6 bases for V and 0 bases for J; bases not matched to a gene: 4. There are 14 residues in the CDR3. CDR3 nucleotides: TGTGCCAGCAGACTACAGGGGATGAACACTGAAGCTTTCTTT. It codes for CASRLQGMNTEAFF.

This chain joins TRBV12-3 or TRBV12-4 and TRBJ2-7, with TRBD2 as a possible D gene (5 bases). V lost 3 bases, J lost 4 bases, and 7 bases lay in between. The CDR3 runs 12 residues. CDR3 bases: TGTGCCAGCAGTTTCCGGGGATACGAGCAGTACTTC. It translates to CASSFRGYEQYF.

V usage is TRBV6-6 and J usage is TRBJ2-1; D may be TRBD1 (6 bases). CDR3 length: 15 amino acids. V was clipped by 3 bases and J by 9 bases, with 18 bases between them. Germline V gene lookup returns CDR1 MNHNY and CDR2 SVGAGI (reference sequence). CDR3 coding DNA: TGTGCCAGCAGTTATCTACAGGGTGTGGCCAGTGAGCAGTTCTTC. Translation: CASSYLQGVASEQFF.

V usage is TRBV6-5 and J usage is TRBJ2-1, with 12 bases that match TRBD1. The CDR3 covers 14 residues. Germline loops: CDR1 MNHEY, CDR2 SVGAGI. Trimming removed 8 bases from V and 6 bases from J; junction bases left unmatched: 5. CDR3 region: CASDRDRGLNEQFF. The CDR3, as DNA: TGTGCCAGCGACCGGGACAGGGGGCTCAATGAGCAGTTCTTC.